This TCR beta chain was identified during a study of regulatory T cells in long-lasting Graves disease. Points from the study as a whole: Tissue studied was limited to peripheral blood, excluding thyroid tissue.

Arm-PCR of CDR3 regions and iRepertoire HTBI primers were used to build TCR beta libraries. TCRdb re-analysed the multiplex PCR reads in MiXCR, keeping a single row per CDR3 protein. The repertoire includes fewer than 550,000 distinct CDR3 sequences, roughly a sixth of them detected once, and more than 20% sits in the top ten. The CDR3 runs 15 residues. Trimming left V 0 bases short and J 3 bases short, with 13 bases between. Germline CDR1 SGHKS, CDR2 YYEKEE (reference sequence). Note on this clonotype: Its antigen remains unidentified.

The time point here: newly diagnosed GD, antithyroid drugs for less than 3 months. PBMC RNA served as the TCR library source. In addition, the sample was reused for a study of T cells in Graves' hyperthyroidism and ophthalmopathy. That source notes: First-round RT-PCR with HTBI primers amplified the TCR CDR3 region.

This material consisted of peripheral blood mononuclear cells (PBMCs), taken at new diagnosis, from a patient treated with antithyroid drugs. The chain has TRBV5-5 and TRBJ2-7, with D possibly TRBD2 on 6 matching bases. This sequence was found in a woman aged 40-60 years with Graves disease. In DNA form, the CDR3 reads TGTGCCAGCAGCTTGGCCTGGGGGACTGACTACGAGCAGTACTTC. Protein sequence: CASSLAWGTDYEQYF.